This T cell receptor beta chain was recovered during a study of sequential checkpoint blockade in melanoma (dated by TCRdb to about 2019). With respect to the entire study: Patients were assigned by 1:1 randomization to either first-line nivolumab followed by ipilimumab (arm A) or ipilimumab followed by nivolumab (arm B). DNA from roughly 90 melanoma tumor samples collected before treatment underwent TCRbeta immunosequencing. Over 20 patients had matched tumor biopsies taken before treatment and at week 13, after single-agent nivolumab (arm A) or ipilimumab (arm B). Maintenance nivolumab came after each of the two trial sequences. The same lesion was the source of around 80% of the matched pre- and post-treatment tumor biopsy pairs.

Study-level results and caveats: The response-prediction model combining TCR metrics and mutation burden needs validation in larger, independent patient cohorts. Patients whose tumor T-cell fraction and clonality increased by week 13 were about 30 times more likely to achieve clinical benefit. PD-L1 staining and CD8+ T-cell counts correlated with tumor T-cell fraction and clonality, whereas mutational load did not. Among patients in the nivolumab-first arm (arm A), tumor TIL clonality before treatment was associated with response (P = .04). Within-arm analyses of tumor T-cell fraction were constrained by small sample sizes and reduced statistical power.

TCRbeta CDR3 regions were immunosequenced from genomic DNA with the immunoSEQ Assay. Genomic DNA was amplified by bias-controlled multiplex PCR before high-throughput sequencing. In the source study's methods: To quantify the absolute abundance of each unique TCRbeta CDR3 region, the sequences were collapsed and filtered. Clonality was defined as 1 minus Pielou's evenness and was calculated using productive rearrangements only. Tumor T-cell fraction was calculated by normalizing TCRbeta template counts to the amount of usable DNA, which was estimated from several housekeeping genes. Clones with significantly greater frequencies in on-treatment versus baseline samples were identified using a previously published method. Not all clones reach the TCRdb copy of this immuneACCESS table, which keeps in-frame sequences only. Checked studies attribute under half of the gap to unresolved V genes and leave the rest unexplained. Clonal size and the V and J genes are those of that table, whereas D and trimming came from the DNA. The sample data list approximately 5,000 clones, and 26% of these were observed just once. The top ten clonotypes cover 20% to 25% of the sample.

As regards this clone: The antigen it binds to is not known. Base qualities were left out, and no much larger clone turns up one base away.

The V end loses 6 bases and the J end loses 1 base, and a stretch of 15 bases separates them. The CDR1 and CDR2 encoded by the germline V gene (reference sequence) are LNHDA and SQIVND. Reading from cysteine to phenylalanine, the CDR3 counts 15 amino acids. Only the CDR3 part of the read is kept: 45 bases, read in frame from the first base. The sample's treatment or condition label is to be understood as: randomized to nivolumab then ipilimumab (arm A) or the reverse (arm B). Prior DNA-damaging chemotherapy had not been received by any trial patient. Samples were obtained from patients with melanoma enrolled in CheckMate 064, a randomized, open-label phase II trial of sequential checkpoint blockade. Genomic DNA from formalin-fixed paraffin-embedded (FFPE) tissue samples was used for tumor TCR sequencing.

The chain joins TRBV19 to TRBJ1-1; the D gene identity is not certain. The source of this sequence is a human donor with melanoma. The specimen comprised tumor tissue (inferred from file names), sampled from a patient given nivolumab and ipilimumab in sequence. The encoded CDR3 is CASRGSRSGNTEAFF. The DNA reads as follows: TGTGCCAGTAGGGGTTCCCGGTCGGGGAACACTGAAGCTTTCTTT. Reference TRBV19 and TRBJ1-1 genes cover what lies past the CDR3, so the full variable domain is DGGITQSPKYLFRKEGQNVTLSCEQNLNHDAMYWYRQDPGQGLRLIYYSQIVNDFQKGDIAEGYSVSREKKESFPLTVTSAQKNPTAFYLCASRGSRSGNTEAFFGQGTRLTVV.